Sequencing of this T cell receptor beta chain was carried out in a study of blood T cell repertoires in COVID-19. The germline gives CDR1 SGHTA, CDR2 FQGNSA. The V gene end was trimmed by 7 bases and the J gene end by 0 bases; junction bases not matched to a gene: 6. The CDR3 consists of 15 residues. Sequencing was performed with immunoSEQ multiplex PCR; in TCRdb, only in-frame clones are kept and a portion is missing. The table lists just under 75,000 clones, 75% to 90% of them singletons. The sequenced sample consisted of peripheral blood. The sequence came from a man older than 75 with active or convalescent COVID-19. The gene calls are TRBV7-2 and TRBJ1-3, with 7 bases fitting TRBD1. Here the CDR3 DNA reads TGTGCCAGCACTCTCAGGGGGAACTCTGGAAACACCATATATTTT. It codes for CASTLRGNSGNTIYF.